This T cell receptor beta chain derives from a study of CD8 T cells in ankylosing spondylitis. This clonotype was recorded many times. Its antigen is still unknown. General study results and limits: Reportedly, significant enrichment of disease-linked clones occurred in matched ankylosing spondylitis synovial fluid. A motif of seven or eight highly homologous TCR beta variants was seen as apparently characteristic of ankylosing spondylitis blood.

By quantitative 5'-RACE with molecular barcodes, the TCR beta libraries were made. TCRdb reprocessed the 5' RACE reads via MiXCR and lists one record per CDR3 protein. The sample lists 500,000 to 650,000 distinct CDR3 sequences, about 5.2% occurring once. Germline lookup yields CDR1 MDHEN and CDR2 SYDVKM. V lost 2 bases, J lost 3 bases, and 14 bases lay in between. This CDR3 has 15 amino acids. The sequencing input was blood, either unsorted or a sorted T cell fraction (not recorded which). The chain is built from TRBV28 and TRBJ2-7; D might be TRBD2 (5 bases). This TCR came from a male donor with ankylosing spondylitis. Here the CDR3 reads CASSLRRGIFYEQYF. The DNA of the CDR3 is TGTGCCAGCAGTTTACGACGGGGAATCTTCTACGAGCAGTACTTC.